A selection of T cell receptor beta chains follows, all from one sample in a study of Tregs in tolerant kidney transplant recipients. Assay used: immunoSEQ multiplex PCR; TCRdb lists only in-frame clones, some missing. Of over 60,000 clones listed, roughly 98% are singletons. The sample here was CD4+ T cells from blood, taken before the transplant. The receptors shown here come from a human donor who received a combined kidney and bone marrow transplant. Each CDR3 is given with its conserved first and last residue. Fields, in order: CDR3 length, J gene, V gene, clone size, D gene, CDR3 protein, CDR3 DNA. A D gene is named only where the DNA matches it firmly. Rows may omit the clone size; those that give it use once, few, many or a size class.

16 TRBJ2-4 TRBV7-2 once - CASSPQWGGGKNIQYF TGTGCCAGCAGCCCCCAATGGGGAGGAGGCAAAAACATTCAGTACTTC
16 TRBJ1-2 TRBV7-9 once - CASSFDQGLKGYGYTF TGTGCCAGCAGCTTCGACCAGGGCCTAAAGGGCTATGGCTACACCTTC
15 TRBJ2-5 TRBV5-4 once TRBD1 CASSLYRGRQETQYF TGTGCCAGCAGCTTGTACAGGGGGCGTCAAGAGACCCAGTACTTC
13 TRBJ2-1 TRBV2 - TRBD1 CASRRTGVNEQFF TGTGCCAGCAGGAGGACAGGGGTTAATGAGCAGTTCTTC
13 TRBJ1-5 TRBV12-5 - - CASGLGTNRPQHF TGTGCTAGTGGTTTGGGGACTAATCGGCCCCAGCATTTT
16 TRBJ2-5 TRBV9 - TRBD1 CASSPRQGDYQETQYF TGTGCCAGCAGCCCCAGACAGGGGGACTACCAAGAGACCCAGTACTTC
16 TRBJ2-7 TRBV4-2 - TRBD1 CASSQDRDRVAYEQYF TGTGCCAGCAGCCAAGACCGGGACAGGGTCGCCTACGAGCAGTACTTC
15 TRBJ1-4 TRBV19 - - CASINSGRGSEKLFF TGTGCCAGTATCAACTCAGGGCGCGGGAGTGAAAAACTGTTTTTT
15 TRBJ1-2 TRBV11-1 - TRBD1 CASSLRDREPYGYTF TGTGCCAGCAGCTTACGGGACAGGGAACCCTATGGCTACACCTTC
16 TRBJ1-2 TRBV19 - TRBD1 CASSIDTRQGYYGYTF TGTGCCAGTAGTATAGACACGCGACAGGGATACTATGGCTACACCTTC
17 TRBJ2-6 TRBV11-2 - - CASSLLPGRSGANVLTF TGTGCCAGCAGCTTACTTCCAGGGCGCTCTGGGGCCAACGTCCTGACTTTC
13 TRBJ1-2 TRBV19 - TRBD1 CASRLAGGTFYTF TGTGCCAGTAGATTGGCAGGGGGAACTTTCTACACCTTC
18 TRBJ2-7 TRBV4-2 - TRBD2 CASSYRPTGTSGSYEQYF TGTGCCAGCAGCTACCGACCGACCGGGACTAGCGGCTCCTACGAGCAGTACTTC
16 TRBJ2-7 TRBV7-2 - TRBD1 CASSSLGTGGTLKQYF TGTGCCAGCAGCTCCTTGGGGACAGGGGGCACCTTGAAGCAGTACTTC
16 TRBJ1-5 TRBV5-8 - TRBD1 CASRTVIGGGLKPQHF TGTGCCAGCAGAACGGTGATAGGGGGCGGTTTGAAGCCCCAGCATTTT
13 TRBJ1-2 TRBV19 - - CASSIMDTHDYTF TGTGCCAGTAGTATCATGGACACCCATGACTACACCTTC
11 TRBJ2-1 TRBV20-1 - - CSIDSFNEQFF TGCAGTATAGACAGTTTCAATGAGCAGTTCTTC
15 TRBJ1-5 TRBV6-6 - - CASTTEGASNQPQHF TGTGCCAGCACCACGGAAGGGGCAAGCAATCAGCCCCAGCATTTT
13 TRBJ2-3 TRBV5-1 once - CASSTQGTDTQYF TGCGCCAGCAGCACCCAGGGGACAGATACGCAGTATTTT
16 TRBJ2-7 TRBV10-1 - - CASSESCAGPVLQQYF TGCGCCAGCAGTGAGTCATGTGCAGGGCCGGTTTTACAGCAGTACTTC
13 TRBJ2-2 TRBV7-3 once - CASSLQFAGELFF TGTGCCAGCAGCTTGCAGTTCGCCGGGGAGCTGTTTTTT
14 TRBJ1-4 TRBV5-4 - - CASSFSGSNEKLFF TGTGCCAGCAGCTTTTCTGGGAGTAATGAAAAACTGTTTTTT
14 TRBJ2-3 TRBV6-5 - TRBD2 CASSSGLARDTQYF TGTGCCAGCAGTTCTGGACTAGCGAGAGATACGCAGTATTTT
15 TRBJ2-1 TRBV7-6 - - CASSPGGDRSNEQFF TGTGCCAGCAGCCCAGGGGGGGACAGGTCAAATGAGCAGTTCTTC
14 TRBJ2-4 TRBV6-5 - - CASRGAGAKNIQYF TGTGCCAGCAGGGGGGCGGGCGCCAAAAACATTCAGTACTTC
14 TRBJ2-4 TRBV10-3 - - CAIRPSPAKNIQYF TGTGCCATCAGACCAAGCCCAGCCAAAAACATTCAGTACTTC
13 TRBJ2-1 TRBV7-7 - - CASSLGDLNEQFF TGTGCCAGCAGCTTGGGAGATCTTAATGAGCAGTTCTTC
15 TRBJ2-3 TRBV9 - - CASSVGWEHTNTQYF TGTGCCAGCAGCGTAGGGTGGGAGCACACAAATACGCAGTATTTT
16 TRBJ1-4 TRBV6-5 once - CASSYSSPGGGEKLFF TGTGCCAGCAGTTACTCGAGCCCCGGGGGAGGTGAAAAACTGTTTTTT
14 TRBJ1-1 TRBV5-6 - - CASSLSGRYTEAFF TGTGCCAGCAGCTTGTCAGGGAGGTACACTGAAGCTTTCTTT
12 TRBJ1-2 TRBV7-9 once - CASSLDRGGYTF TGTGCCAGCAGCTTAGACCGCGGCGGCTACACCTTC
13 TRBJ1-1 TRBV10-3 - - CAISESLSTEAFF TGTGCCATCAGTGAGAGTTTGAGCACTGAAGCTTTCTTT
19 TRBJ1-1 TRBV5-5 - - CASTVPRTRGLRENTEAFF TGTGCCAGCACCGTTCCGAGAACCAGGGGTTTGAGGGAGAACACTGAAGCTTTCTTT
15 TRBJ1-2 TRBV7-9 - - CASSPGGGGFNGYTF TGTGCCAGCAGCCCCGGTGGGGGGGGATTCAATGGCTACACCTTC
16 TRBJ1-4 TRBV19 - - CASSIPQGAANEKLFF TGTGCCAGTAGTATCCCGCAGGGCGCCGCAAATGAAAAACTGTTTTTT
16 TRBJ2-3 TRBV6-4 - TRBD2 CASSDSSGGSTDTQYF TGTGCCAGCAGTGACTCCAGCGGGGGAAGCACAGATACGCAGTATTTT
22 TRBJ2-3 TRBV9 - TRBD2 CASSVGRGVGYSGGAITDTQYF TGTGCCAGCAGCGTAGGACGTGGGGTCGGGTATAGCGGGGGGGCTATAACAGATACGCAGTATTTT
15 TRBJ2-5 TRBV7-9 - TRBD1 CASSRLGQGAETQYF TGTGCCAGCAGCCGCTTGGGACAGGGGGCAGAGACCCAGTACTTC
16 TRBJ2-2 TRBV5-6 - TRBD1 CASSLFRGQISGELFF TGTGCCAGCAGCTTGTTTCGGGGACAGATATCCGGGGAGCTGTTTTTT
11 TRBJ1-2 TRBV20-1 - - CSASTRVGYTF TGCAGTGCAAGCACCAGGGTTGGCTACACCTTC
15 TRBJ2-2 TRBV6-1 - TRBD1 CASRKQGANTGELFF TGTGCCAGCAGGAAACAGGGGGCGAACACCGGGGAGCTGTTTTTT
12 TRBJ2-7 TRBV7-8 - TRBD2 CASSPTSGEQYF TGTGCCAGCAGCCCCACTAGCGGCGAGCAGTACTTC
15 TRBJ2-2 TRBV7-8 - - CASSLVQGNSGELFF TGTGCCAGCAGCTTAGTTCAGGGCAATTCCGGGGAGCTGTTTTTT
15 TRBJ1-4 TRBV21-1 - - CASSTSGGEGEKLFF TGTGCCAGCAGCACCTCAGGGGGCGAGGGTGAAAAACTGTTTTTT
13 TRBJ1-2 TRBV10-3 once TRBD1 CAISVTGTYGYTF TGTGCCATCAGCGTGACAGGGACCTATGGCTACACCTTC
17 TRBJ2-7 TRBV11-1 - TRBD1 CASSLDDGTGYGYEQYF TGTGCCAGCAGCTTAGATGACGGGACAGGGTATGGGTACGAGCAGTACTTC
13 TRBJ1-1 TRBV11-2 - - CASSTLQGTEAFF TGTGCCAGCTCTACCCTACAGGGCACTGAAGCTTTCTTT
16 TRBJ1-1 TRBV21-1 - - CASSVDRGRVNTEAFF TGTGCCAGCAGCGTGGACAGGGGACGGGTGAACACTGAAGCTTTCTTT
14 TRBJ1-4 TRBV18 - - CASSPQGANEKLFF TGTGCCAGCTCACCCCAGGGCGCAAATGAAAAACTGTTTTTT
19 TRBJ2-3 TRBV7-2 - TRBD2 CASSLVSGTSGGGADTQYF TGTGCCAGCAGCTTAGTATCCGGGACTAGCGGAGGGGGGGCAGATACGCAGTATTTT
15 TRBJ2-1 TRBV11-2 - - CASSRISGSYNEQFF TGTGCCAGCAGCCGCATTAGCGGCTCCTACAATGAGCAGTTCTTC
17 TRBJ2-3 TRBV5-6 - - CASSLGNMAIGTDTQYF TGTGCCAGCAGCTTGGGAAACATGGCCATCGGCACAGATACGCAGTATTTT
15 TRBJ2-5 TRBV27 - TRBD1 CASSVSGQGTSAQYF TGTGCCAGCAGTGTGTCGGGACAGGGGACATCAGCCCAGTACTTC
17 TRBJ1-2 TRBV4-3 - TRBD1 CASSQTDRSHTLYGYTF TGCGCCAGCAGCCAAACGGACAGGAGTCATACTCTCTATGGCTACACCTTC
19 TRBJ1-4 TRBV6-7 - - CASSYPHPGTPNWYEKLFF TGTGCCAGCAGTTACCCCCACCCTGGGACACCTAATTGGTACGAAAAACTGTTTTTT
15 TRBJ1-3 TRBV7-6 - - CASSRTGLSGNTIYF TGTGCCAGCAGCCGAACTGGACTCTCTGGAAACACCATATATTTT
16 TRBJ2-7 TRBV25-1 - - CASSESWGSSSYEQYF TGTGCCAGCAGTGAATCTTGGGGCTCCAGCTCCTACGAGCAGTACTTC